This is a list of T cell receptor beta chains from one sample in a study of cytomegalovirus exposure and HLA in healthy donors. Sequencing was performed with immunoSEQ multiplex PCR; in TCRdb, only in-frame clones are kept and a portion is missing. The sample yields approximately 100,000 clones, about four fifths seen once. The sample taken for sequencing was PBMCs. Receptor source: a middle-aged woman in good health and CMV-seropositive. Both conserved end residues are part of each CDR3. D genes are given only for firm matches. Clone size is not always given. Where it is, it says once, few, many or a class for expanded clones.

>TRBD2|TRBJ2-7|TRBV4-1|.
CASSQRGLAGVEEQYF
TGCGCCAGCAGCCAAAGGGGACTAGCGGGAGTCGAAGAGCAGTACTTC
>TRBD1|TRBJ2-1|TRBV7-3|.
CASSLRAPGQGPYNEQFF
TGTGCCAGCAGCTTAAGGGCCCCCGGACAGGGCCCCTACAATGAGCAGTTCTTC
>.|TRBJ2-7|TRBV19|.
CASSIGQGSYEQYF
TGTGCCAGTAGTATTGGGCAGGGGTCCTACGAGCAGTACTTC
>.|TRBJ2-4|TRBV6-5|.
CASSRGVAKNIQYF
TGTGCCAGCAGTCGGGGTGTGGCCAAAAACATTCAGTACTTC
>TRBD1|TRBJ2-5|TRBV5-1|.
CASSRDSQETQYF
TGCGCCAGCAGCCGGGACAGTCAAGAGACCCAGTACTTC
>TRBD1|TRBJ2-1|TRBV5-1|.
CASSTAQGSYNEQFF
TGCGCCAGCAGCACCGCACAGGGGTCTTACAATGAGCAGTTCTTC
>.|TRBJ2-3|TRBV28|.
CASSLPDSRGTDTQYF
TGTGCCAGCAGTTTACCGGACAGTCGGGGCACAGATACGCAGTATTTT
>TRBD1|TRBJ1-2|TRBV30|.
CAWSRDRPYGYTF
TGTGCCTGGTCCCGGGACAGACCCTATGGCTACACCTTC
>.|TRBJ1-1|TRBV6-1|few
CASSPRGGAVTEAFF
TGTGCCAGCAGTCCCCGAGGGGGGGCGGTCACTGAAGCTTTCTTT
>TRBD1|TRBJ1-2|TRBV5-1|.
CASSADRVYGYTF
TGCGCCAGCAGCGCCGACAGGGTCTATGGCTACACCTTC
>TRBD2|TRBJ2-3|TRBV13|.
CASSLNSGRAVDTQYF
TGTGCCAGCAGCTTAAATAGCGGGAGGGCGGTCGATACGCAGTATTTT
>TRBD2|TRBJ2-3|TRBV9|.
CASSVGTSGITDTQYF
TGTGCCAGCAGCGTAGGGACTAGCGGGATCACAGATACGCAGTATTTT
>TRBD2|TRBJ2-7|TRBV5-4|.
CASSRGLAGAYEQYF
TGTGCCAGCAGCCGGGGGCTAGCGGGTGCCTACGAGCAGTACTTC
>TRBD1|TRBJ1-4|TRBV7-8|.
CASSSTGTVEKLFF
TGTGCCAGCAGCTCCACCGGGACAGTTGAAAAACTGTTTTTT
>.|TRBJ2-7|TRBV5-4|once
CASSFRPGYEQYF
TGTGCCAGCAGCTTCCGACCAGGGTACGAGCAGTACTTC
>.|TRBJ2-5|TRBV28|.
CASLGGVAEETQYF
TGTGCCAGCCTCGGAGGTGTAGCGGAAGAGACCCAGTACTTC
>.|TRBJ2-3|TRBV29-1|.
CSVDPQGTDTQYF
TGCAGCGTTGACCCACAGGGCACAGATACGCAGTATTTT
>TRBD2|TRBJ2-7|TRBV14|.
CASSEGLRLAGPGGYEQYF
TGTGCCAGCAGCGAGGGCTTGAGACTAGCGGGCCCCGGGGGGTACGAGCAGTACTTC
>TRBD2|TRBJ2-7|TRBV6-5|few
CASSYSIGLAVYEQYF
TGTGCCAGCAGTTACTCTATTGGACTAGCGGTCTACGAGCAGTACTTC
>.|TRBJ2-7|TRBV6-6|few
CATTTGHLSYEQYF
TGTGCCACCACCACAGGTCATCTATCCTACGAGCAGTACTTC
>TRBD2|TRBJ2-1|TRBV30|.
CAWSLGGEGGQFF
TGTGCCTGGAGCCTCGGGGGGGAGGGAGGGCAGTTCTTC
>.|TRBJ2-3|TRBV29-1|.
CSVARSGTSTDTQYF
TGCAGCGTTGCCCGTAGCGGAACTAGCACAGATACGCAGTATTTT
>.|TRBJ2-7|TRBV9|.
CASSVGSGGGSNSYEQYF
TGTGCCAGCAGCGTAGGATCGGGCGGCGGGTCCAACTCCTACGAGCAGTACTTC
>.|TRBJ2-3|TRBV5-1|.
CASSLGPVREITDTQYF
TGCGCCAGCAGCTTGGGTCCGGTTCGGGAGATCACAGATACGCAGTATTTT
>TRBD1|TRBJ1-2|TRBV15|.
CATSRDGQGDYGYTF
TGTGCCACCAGCAGAGATGGGCAGGGGGACTATGGCTACACCTTC